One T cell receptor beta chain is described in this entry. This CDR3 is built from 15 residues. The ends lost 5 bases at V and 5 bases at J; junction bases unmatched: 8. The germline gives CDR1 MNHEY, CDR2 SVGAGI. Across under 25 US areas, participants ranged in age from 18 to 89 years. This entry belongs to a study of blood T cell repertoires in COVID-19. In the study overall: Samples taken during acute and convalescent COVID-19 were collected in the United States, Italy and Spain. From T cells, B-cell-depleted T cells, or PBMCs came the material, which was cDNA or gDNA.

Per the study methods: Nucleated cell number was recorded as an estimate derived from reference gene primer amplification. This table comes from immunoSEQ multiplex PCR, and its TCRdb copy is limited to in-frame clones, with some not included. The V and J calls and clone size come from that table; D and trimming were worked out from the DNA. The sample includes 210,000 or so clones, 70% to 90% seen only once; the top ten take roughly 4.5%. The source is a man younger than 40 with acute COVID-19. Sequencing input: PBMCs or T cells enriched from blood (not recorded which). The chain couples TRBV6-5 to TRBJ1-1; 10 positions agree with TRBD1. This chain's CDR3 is CASSPTGGAKTEAFF. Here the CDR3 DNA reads TGTGCCAGCAGTCCGACAGGGGGCGCGAAGACTGAAGCTTTCTTT.